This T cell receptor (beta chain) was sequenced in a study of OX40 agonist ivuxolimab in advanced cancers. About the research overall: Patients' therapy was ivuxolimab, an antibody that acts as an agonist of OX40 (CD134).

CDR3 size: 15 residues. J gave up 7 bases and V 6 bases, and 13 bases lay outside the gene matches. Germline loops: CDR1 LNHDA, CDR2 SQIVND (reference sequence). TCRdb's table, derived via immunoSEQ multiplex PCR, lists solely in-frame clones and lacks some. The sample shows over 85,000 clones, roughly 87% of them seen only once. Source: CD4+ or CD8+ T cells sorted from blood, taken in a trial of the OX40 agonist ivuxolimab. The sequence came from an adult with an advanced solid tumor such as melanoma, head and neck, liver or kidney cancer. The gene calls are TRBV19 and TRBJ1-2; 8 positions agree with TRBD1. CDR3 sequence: CASSPRAGGIGGYTF. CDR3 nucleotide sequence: TGTGCCAGTAGCCCCAGGGCAGGGGGCATTGGTGGCTACACCTTC.